The present entry profiles one T cell receptor beta chain with its context. Antigen unknown. V lost 4 bases to trimming and J lost 0 bases, with 14 bases between them. Germline loops: CDR1 SGHKS, CDR2 YYEKEE (reference sequence). This CDR3 is 15 amino acids long. This sample is drawn from a study of T cell responses to AZD1222 COVID-19 vaccine. Study-wide findings and caveats: In the spike-specific TCR repertoire, nearly half reportedly target unmutated variant regions. The sample set comprised mostly white British donors with more females, and clonal diversity was possibly underestimated.

TCRdb's table, derived via immunoSEQ multiplex PCR, lists solely in-frame clones and lacks some. The table shows 60,000 or so clones, with approximately 82% occurring only once. The clonotype was recovered from an adult in good health. The sample was peripheral blood, taken on day 0 of AZD1222 vaccination. The chain combines TRBV5-5 with TRBJ2-7; weak D call: TRBD1 (5 bases). This CDR3 reads CASSIDSPSSYEQYF. The CDR3 coding sequence is TGTGCCAGCAGCATTGACAGTCCGAGCTCCTACGAGCAGTACTTC.